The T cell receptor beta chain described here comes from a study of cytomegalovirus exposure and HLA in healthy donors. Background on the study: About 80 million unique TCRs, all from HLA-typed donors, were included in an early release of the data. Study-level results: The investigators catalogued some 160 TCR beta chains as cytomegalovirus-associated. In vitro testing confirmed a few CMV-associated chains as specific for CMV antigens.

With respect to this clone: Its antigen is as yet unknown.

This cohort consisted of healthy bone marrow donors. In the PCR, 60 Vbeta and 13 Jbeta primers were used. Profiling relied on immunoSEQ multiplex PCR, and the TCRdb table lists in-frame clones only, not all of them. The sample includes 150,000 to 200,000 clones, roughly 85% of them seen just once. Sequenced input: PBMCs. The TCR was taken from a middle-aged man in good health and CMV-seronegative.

The CDR3 DNA reads TGTGCCAGCAGCGGCTTCGGGACAGACTACGAGCAGTACTTC. Its protein is CASSGFGTDYEQYF. The rearrangement joins TRBV5-6 to TRBJ2-5, with TRBD1 identical over 7 bases. The J call may be in error: the DNA end matches TRBJ2-7 better. The CDR3 is made up of 14 amino acids. Germline V gene lookup returns CDR1 SGHDT and CDR2 YYEEEE.